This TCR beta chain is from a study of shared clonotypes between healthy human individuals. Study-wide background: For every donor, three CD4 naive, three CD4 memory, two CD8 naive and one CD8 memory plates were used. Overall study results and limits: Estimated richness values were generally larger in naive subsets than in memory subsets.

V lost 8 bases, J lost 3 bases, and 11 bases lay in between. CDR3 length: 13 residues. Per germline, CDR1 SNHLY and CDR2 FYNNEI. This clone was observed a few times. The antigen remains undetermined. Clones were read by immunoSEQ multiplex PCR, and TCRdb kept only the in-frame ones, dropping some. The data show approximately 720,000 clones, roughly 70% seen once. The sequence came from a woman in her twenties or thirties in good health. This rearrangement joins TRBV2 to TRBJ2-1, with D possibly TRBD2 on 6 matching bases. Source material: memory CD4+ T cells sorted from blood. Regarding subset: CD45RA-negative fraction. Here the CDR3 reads CASGAGFYNEQFF. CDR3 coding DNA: TGTGCCAGCGGAGCGGGCTTCTACAATGAGCAGTTCTTC.